The T cell receptor beta chain under discussion was sequenced for a study of shared clonotypes between healthy human individuals. Whole-study context: Each donor's CD8 memory used one plate, CD8 naive two, each CD4 subset three.

Germline V CDR1 and CDR2: MNHNY, SVGAGI (reference sequence). J was trimmed by 0 bases and V by 6 bases; bases with no gene match: 9. The CDR3 is 16 amino acids. It was at deep level that the assay was run. Only in-frame clones appear in the TCRdb table, and some are missing; sequencing was by immunoSEQ multiplex PCR. The table shows roughly 2.4 million clones, with approximately 95% occurring only once. The TCR originated in a man younger than 30 in good health. This chain connects TRBV6-6 to TRBJ2-3, with 7 bases lining up with TRBD2. Sequences were obtained from naive CD4+ T cells sorted from blood. Subset: CD45RA+ positively selected. The CDR3 protein is CASRRQLALSTDTQYF. CDR3 nucleotides: TGTGCCAGCAGACGACAACTAGCGCTCAGCACAGATACGCAGTATTTT.